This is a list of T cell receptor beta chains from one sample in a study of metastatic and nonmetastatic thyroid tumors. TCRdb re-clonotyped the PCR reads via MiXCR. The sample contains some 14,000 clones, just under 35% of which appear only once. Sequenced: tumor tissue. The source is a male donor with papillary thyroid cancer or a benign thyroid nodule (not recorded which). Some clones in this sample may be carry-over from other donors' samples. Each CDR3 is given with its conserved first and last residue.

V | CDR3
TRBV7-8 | CASSSQRELLNEQFF
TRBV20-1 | CSAPRTGSPNNEAFF
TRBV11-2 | CASSFRGGTTFGEQYF
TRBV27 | CASKGLDTQYF
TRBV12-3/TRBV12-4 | CASRGDHYGYTF
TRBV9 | CASSRGRGSSYEQYF
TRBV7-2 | CASSRLVPETQYF
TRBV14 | CASSQARGRGTEAFF
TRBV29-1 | CSVESNGGTATYEQYF
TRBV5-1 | CASSIGTSRNEQFF
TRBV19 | CASSSAKGLDIQYF
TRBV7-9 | CASSLSNSGNTIYF
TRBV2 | CAGGAKNTGELFF
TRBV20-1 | CSAREARGVHPSTDTQYF
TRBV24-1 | CATSDLPGQGRTDTQYF
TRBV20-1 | CSARQGAGGELFF
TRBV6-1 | CASTRIGDYGYTF
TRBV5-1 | CASSLGQTNTGELFF
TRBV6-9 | CASSTSGSNNEQFF
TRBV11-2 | CASREQGGTEAFF
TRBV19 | CANSIGQGGTEAFF
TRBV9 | CASSAPASGGTSTDTQYF
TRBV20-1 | CSARDTRTSGYNEQFF
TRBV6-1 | CATGRKGGYEQYF
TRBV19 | CASKLRPTNTEAFF
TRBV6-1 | CASSDKFGGYEQYF
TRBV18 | CASSTVPGTGYGNTIYF
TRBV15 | CSTSRDGRFYEQYF
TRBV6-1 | CASGTGLAGTDTPYF
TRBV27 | CASSRMDGDTEAFF
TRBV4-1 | CASLGLAGGPYNEQFF
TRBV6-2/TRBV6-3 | CASSRDRDYGYTF